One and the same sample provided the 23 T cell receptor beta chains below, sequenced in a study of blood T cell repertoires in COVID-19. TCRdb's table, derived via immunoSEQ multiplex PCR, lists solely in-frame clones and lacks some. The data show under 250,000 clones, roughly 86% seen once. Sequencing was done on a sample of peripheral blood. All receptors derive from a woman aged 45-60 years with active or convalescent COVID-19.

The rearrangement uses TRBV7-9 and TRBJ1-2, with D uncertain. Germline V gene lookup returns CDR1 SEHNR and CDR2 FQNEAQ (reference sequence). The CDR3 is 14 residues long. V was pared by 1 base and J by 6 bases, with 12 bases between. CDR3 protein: CASSLEGGYNGYTF. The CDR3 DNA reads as TGTGCCAGCAGCTTAGAAGGAGGGTACAATGGCTACACCTTC.

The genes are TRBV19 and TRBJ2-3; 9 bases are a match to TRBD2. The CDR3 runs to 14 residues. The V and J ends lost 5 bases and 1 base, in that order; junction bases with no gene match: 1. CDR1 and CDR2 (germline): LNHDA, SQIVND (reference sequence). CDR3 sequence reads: CASSSSGGTDTQYF. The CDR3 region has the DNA TGTGCCAGTAGTTCTAGCGGGGGCACAGATACGCAGTATTTT.

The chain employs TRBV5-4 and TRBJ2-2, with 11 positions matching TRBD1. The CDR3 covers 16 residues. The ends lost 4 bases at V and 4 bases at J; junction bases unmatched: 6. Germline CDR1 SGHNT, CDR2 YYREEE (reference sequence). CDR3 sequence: CASSPKGQGGTGELFF. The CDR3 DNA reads TGTGCCAGCAGCCCGAAGGGACAGGGGGGCACCGGGGAGCTGTTTTTT.

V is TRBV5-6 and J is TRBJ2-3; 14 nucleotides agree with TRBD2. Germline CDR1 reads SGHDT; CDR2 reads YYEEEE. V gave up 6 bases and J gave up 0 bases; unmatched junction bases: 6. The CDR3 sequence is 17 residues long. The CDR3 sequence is CASIRTSGGFSTDTQYF. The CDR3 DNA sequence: TGTGCCAGCATAAGGACTAGCGGGGGGTTTAGCACAGATACGCAGTATTTT.

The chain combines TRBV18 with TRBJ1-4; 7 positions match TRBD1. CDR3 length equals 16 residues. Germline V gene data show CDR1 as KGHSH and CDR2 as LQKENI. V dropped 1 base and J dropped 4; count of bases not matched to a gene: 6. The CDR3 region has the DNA TGTGCCAGCTCACCACAGGGGGCGCTGGGTAATGAAAAACTGTTTTTT. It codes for CASSPQGALGNEKLFF.

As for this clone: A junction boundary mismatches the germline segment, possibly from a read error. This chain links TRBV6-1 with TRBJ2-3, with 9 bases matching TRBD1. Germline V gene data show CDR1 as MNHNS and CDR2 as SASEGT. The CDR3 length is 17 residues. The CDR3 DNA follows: TGTGCCAGCAGCGAAGAACAGGGGGCCTGGAGCACAGATACGCAGTATTTT. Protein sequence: CASSEEQGAWSTDTQYF.

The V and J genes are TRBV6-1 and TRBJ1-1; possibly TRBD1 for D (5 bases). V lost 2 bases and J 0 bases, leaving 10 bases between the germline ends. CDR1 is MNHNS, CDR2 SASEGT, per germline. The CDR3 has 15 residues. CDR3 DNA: TGTGCCAGCAGTGAACAGGGCAGGGTGAACACTGAAGCTTTCTTT. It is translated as CASSEQGRVNTEAFF.

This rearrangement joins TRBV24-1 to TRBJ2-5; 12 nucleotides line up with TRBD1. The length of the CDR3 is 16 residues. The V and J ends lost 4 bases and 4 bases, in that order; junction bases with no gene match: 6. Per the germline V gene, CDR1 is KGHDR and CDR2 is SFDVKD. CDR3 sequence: CATSDPGTGGRETQYF. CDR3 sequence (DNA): TGTGCCACCAGTGACCCCGGGACAGGGGGCCGAGAGACCCAGTACTTC.

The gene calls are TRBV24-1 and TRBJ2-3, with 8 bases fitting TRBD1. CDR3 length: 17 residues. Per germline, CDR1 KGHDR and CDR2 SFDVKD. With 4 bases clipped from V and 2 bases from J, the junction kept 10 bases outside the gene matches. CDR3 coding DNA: TGTGCCACCAGTGAGCTCAGGGGGCGCGGGAACACAGATACGCAGTATTTT. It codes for CATSELRGRGNTDTQYF.

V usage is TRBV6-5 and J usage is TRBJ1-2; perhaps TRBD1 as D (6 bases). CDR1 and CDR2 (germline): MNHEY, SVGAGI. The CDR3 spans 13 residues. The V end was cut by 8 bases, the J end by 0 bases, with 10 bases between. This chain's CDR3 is CASVGQPNYGYTF. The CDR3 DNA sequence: TGTGCCAGCGTCGGACAGCCTAACTATGGCTACACCTTC.

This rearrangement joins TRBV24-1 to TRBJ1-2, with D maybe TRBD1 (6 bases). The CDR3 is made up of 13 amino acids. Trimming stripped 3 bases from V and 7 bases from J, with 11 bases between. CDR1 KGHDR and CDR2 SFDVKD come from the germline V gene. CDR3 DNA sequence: TGTGCCACCAGTGATGCGCACAGGGCTGGCTACACCTTC. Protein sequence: CATSDAHRAGYTF.

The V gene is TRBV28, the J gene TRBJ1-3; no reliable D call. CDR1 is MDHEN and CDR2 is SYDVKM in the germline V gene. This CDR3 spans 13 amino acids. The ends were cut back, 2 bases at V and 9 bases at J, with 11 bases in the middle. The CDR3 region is CASSLRPRGTIYF. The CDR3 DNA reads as TGTGCCAGCAGTTTAAGACCCCGGGGCACCATATATTTT. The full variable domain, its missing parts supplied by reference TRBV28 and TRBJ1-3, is DVKVTQSSRYLVKRTGEKVFLECVQDMDHENMFWYRQDPGLGLRLIYFSYDVKMKEKGDIPEGYSVSREKKERFSLILESASTNQTSMYLCASSLRPRGTIYFGEGSWLTVV.

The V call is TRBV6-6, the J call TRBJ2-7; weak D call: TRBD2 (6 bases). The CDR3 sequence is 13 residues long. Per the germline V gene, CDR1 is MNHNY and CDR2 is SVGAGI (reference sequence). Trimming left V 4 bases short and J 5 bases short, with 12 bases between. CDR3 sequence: CASSWRGGDEQYV. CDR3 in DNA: TGTGCCAGCAGTTGGAGGGGCGGCGACGAGCAGTACGTC.

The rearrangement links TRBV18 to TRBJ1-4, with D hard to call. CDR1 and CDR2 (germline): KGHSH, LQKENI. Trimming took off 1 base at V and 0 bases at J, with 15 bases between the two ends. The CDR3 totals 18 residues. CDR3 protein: CASSPRMQTGTTNEKLFF. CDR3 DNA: TGTGCCAGCTCACCACGAATGCAGACCGGGACAACTAATGAAAAACTGTTTTTT.

This chain's CDR3 is CASSYSLFRDQPQHF. The CDR3 DNA follows: TGTGCCAGCAGTTACTCATTATTCAGGGATCAGCCCCAGCATTTT. J is TRBJ1-5 and V is TRBV6-2 or TRBV6-3, with a tentative D call TRBD1 (5 bases). Trimming pared 0 bases from V and 5 bases from J, leaving 11 bases between. The CDR3 spans 15 residues. CDR1 MNHEY and CDR2 SVGEGT come from the germline V gene.

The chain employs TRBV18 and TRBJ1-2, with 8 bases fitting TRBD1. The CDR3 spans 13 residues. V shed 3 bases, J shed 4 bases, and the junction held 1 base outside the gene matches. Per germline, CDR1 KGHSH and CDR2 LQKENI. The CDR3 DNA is TGTGCCAGCTCACCGGACAGGGCCTATGGCTACACCTTC. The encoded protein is CASSPDRAYGYTF.

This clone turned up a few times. CDR3 amino acids: CASSLFGPRGNTIYF. The CDR3, as DNA: TGTGCCAGCAGCTTATTTGGCCCGAGGGGAAACACCATATATTTT. The rearrangement joins TRBV5-6 to TRBJ1-3, with D unclear. The V end lost 2 bases, the J end lost 4 bases, and 13 bases lay between the germline ends. CDR1 SGHDT and CDR2 YYEEEE come from the germline V gene. The CDR3 totals 15 residues.

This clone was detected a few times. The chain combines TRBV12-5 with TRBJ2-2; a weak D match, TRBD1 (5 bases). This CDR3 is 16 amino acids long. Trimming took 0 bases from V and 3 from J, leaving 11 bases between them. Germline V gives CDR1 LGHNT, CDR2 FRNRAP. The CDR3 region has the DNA TGTGCTAGTGGTTTGGTATATTTCAGGGACACCGGGGAGCTGTTTTTT. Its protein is CASGLVYFRDTGELFF. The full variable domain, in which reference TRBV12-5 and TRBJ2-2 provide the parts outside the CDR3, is DARVTQTPRHKVTEMGQEVTMRCQPILGHNTVFWYRQTMMQGLELLAYFRNRAPLDDSGMPKDRFSAEMPDATLATLKIQPSEPRDSAVYFCASGLVYFRDTGELFFGEGSRLTVL.

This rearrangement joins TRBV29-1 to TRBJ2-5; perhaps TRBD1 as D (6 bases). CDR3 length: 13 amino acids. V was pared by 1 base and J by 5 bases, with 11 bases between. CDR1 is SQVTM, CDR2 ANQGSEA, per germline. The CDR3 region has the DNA TGCAGCGTTGAAGTGGGGGCAGGGGAGACCCAGTACTTC. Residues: CSVEVGAGETQYF. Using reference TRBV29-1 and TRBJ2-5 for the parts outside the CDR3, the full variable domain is SAVISQKPSRDICQRGTSLTIQCQVDSQVTMMFWYRQQPGQSLTLIATANQGSEATYESGFVIDKFPISRPNLTFSTLTVSNMSPEDSSIYLCSVEVGAGETQYFGPGTRLLVL.

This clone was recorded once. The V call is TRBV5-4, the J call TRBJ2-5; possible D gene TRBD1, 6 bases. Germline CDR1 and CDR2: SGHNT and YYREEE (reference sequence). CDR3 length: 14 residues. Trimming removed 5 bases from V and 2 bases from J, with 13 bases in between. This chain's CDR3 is CASSYDRRQETQYF. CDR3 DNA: TGTGCCAGCAGTTACGACAGGAGACAAGAGACCCAGTACTTC.

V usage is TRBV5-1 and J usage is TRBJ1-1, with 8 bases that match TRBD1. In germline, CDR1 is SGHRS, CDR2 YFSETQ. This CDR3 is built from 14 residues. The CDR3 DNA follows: TGCGCATCCAATGGGCAGGGGGCGCCGGATGAAGCTTTCTTT. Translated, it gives CASNGQGAPDEAFF.

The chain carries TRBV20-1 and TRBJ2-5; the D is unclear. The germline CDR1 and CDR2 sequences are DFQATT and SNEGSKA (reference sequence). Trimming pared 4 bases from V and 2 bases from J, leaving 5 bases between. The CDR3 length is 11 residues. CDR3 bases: TGCAGTGCTACCTTTCAAGAGACCCAGTACTTC. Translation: CSATFQETQYF.

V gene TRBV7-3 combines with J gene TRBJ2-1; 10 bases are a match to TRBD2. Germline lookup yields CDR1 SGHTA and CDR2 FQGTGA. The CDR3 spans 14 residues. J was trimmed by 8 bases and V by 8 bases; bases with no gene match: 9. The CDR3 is CASQRTSGAYEQFF. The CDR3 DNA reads TGTGCCAGCCAACGGACTAGCGGCGCCTATGAGCAGTTCTTC.